These T cell receptor beta chains were read from a single sample in a study of blood T cell repertoires in COVID-19. The method was immunoSEQ multiplex PCR; TCRdb's version includes in-frame clones alone and lacks a portion of them. The repertoire holds 300,000 or so clones, under 90% seen once, with less than 3% in the top ten. Sequencing was done on a sample of peripheral blood. All receptors come from a woman aged 25 to 45 with COVID-19, enrolled during active disease. The CDR3 runs from the conserved cysteine through the conserved F or W. D genes are given only for firm matches. Expanded clones get a size class; other rows say once, few or many, or leave the size out.

D,V,J,size,CDR3,DNA
-,TRBV4-2,TRBJ1-2,-,CASSPHTGFGYTF,TGTGCCAGCAGCCCGCATACAGGGTTTGGCTACACCTTC
TRBD1,TRBV7-2,TRBJ2-2,-,CASSFGTANTGELFF,TGTGCCAGCAGCTTTGGGACAGCGAACACCGGGGAGCTGTTTTTT
-,TRBV27,TRBJ2-7,-,CASSRSGQSYEQYF,TGTGCCAGCAGTCGGTCTGGACAGAGCTACGAGCAGTACTTC
TRBD2,TRBV2,TRBJ2-1,many,CASKGTSAREFISSYNEQFF,TGTGCCAGCAAGGGAACTAGCGCCAGAGAATTTATTAGCTCCTACAATGAGCAGTTCTTC
-,TRBV18,TRBJ2-2,-,CASSPSVGRGNTGELFF,TGTGCCAGCTCCCCCTCGGTAGGGAGAGGAAACACCGGGGAGCTGTTTTTT
-,TRBV13,TRBJ1-1,once,CASSPLHPAITEAFF,TGTGCCAGCAGCCCGTTGCACCCTGCGATAACTGAAGCTTTCTTT
TRBD1,TRBV9,TRBJ2-3,-,CASSVRTGSADTQYF,TGTGCCAGCAGCGTGAGGACAGGGAGCGCAGATACGCAGTATTTT
-,TRBV23-1,TRBJ1-6,-,CASRECPGNSPLHF,TGCGCCAGCAGAGAGTGTCCGGGGAATTCACCCCTCCACTTT
TRBD1,TRBV7-9,TRBJ1-2,-,CASTSLGTAPGYTF,TGTGCCAGCACCTCCCTCGGGACAGCCCCCGGCTACACCTTC
-,TRBV28,TRBJ1-1,few,CASSQRSGYGTEAFF,TGTGCCAGCAGCCAAAGGTCAGGGTATGGCACTGAAGCTTTCTTT
TRBD1,TRBV27,TRBJ1-5,-,CASRGQPNQPQHF,TGTGCCAGCAGGGGACAGCCTAATCAGCCCCAGCATTTT
-,TRBV6-6,TRBJ1-5,-,CASSYSSGGSNQPQHF,TGTGCCAGCAGTTACTCGAGTGGGGGGAGCAATCAGCCCCAGCATTTT
-,TRBV30,TRBJ1-2,-,CAWSVDSNYGYTF,TGTGCCTGGAGTGTAGACAGTAACTATGGCTACACCTTC
-,TRBV27,TRBJ1-6,-,CASSLSRGYNSPLHF,TGTGCCAGCAGTTTGTCTCGGGGTTATAATTCACCCCTCCACTTT
TRBD1,TRBV15,TRBJ1-6,once,CATSRDPGTDNSPLHF,TGTGCCACCAGCAGAGATCCCGGGACAGATAATTCACCCCTCCACTTT
-,TRBV12-3/TRBV12-4,TRBJ1-2,once,CASSVQGYGYTF,TGTGCCAGCAGTGTCCAGGGATATGGCTACACCTTC
TRBD2,TRBV5-1,TRBJ2-5,-,CASTRRTSGIGETQYF,TGCGCCAGCACGCGACGGACTAGCGGGATTGGGGAGACCCAGTACTTC
TRBD2,TRBV3-1/TRBV3-2,TRBJ2-3,-,CASSPSTSGGTDTQYF,TGTGCCAGCAGCCCATCAACTAGCGGGGGCACAGATACGCAGTATTTT
-,TRBV11-2,TRBJ2-1,-,CASGGVNEQFF,TGTGCTAGTGGAGGGGTAAATGAGCAGTTCTTC
-,TRBV12-1,TRBJ2-3,-,CASSFGQFFGSGDTDTQYF,TGTGCCAGCAGCTTTGGTCAGTTTTTCGGTAGCGGAGACACAGATACGCAGTATTTT
TRBD1,TRBV7-2,TRBJ2-1,-,CASSLTGAQEQFF,TGTGCCAGCAGCTTAACAGGGGCTCAGGAGCAGTTCTTC
TRBD2,TRBV2,TRBJ2-3,-,CASSDSSGPDTQYF,TGTGCCAGCAGTGATTCTAGCGGGCCAGATACGCAGTATTTT
-,TRBV6-2/TRBV6-3,TRBJ2-3,-,CASSYGSRDTDTQYF,TGTGCCAGCAGTTACGGCTCACGGGACACAGATACGCAGTATTTT
-,TRBV9,TRBJ2-7,-,CASSVSGGGYEQYF,TGTGCCAGCAGCGTTTCTGGGGGCGGGTACGAGCAGTACTTC
-,TRBV27,TRBJ2-7,-,CASSLWSGFEQYF,TGTGCCAGCAGTTTATGGTCAGGGTTCGAGCAGTACTTC
-,TRBV21-1,TRBJ2-1,-,CASSTGLVLFF,TGTGCCAGCAGCACAGGACTAGTCCTGTTCTTC
-,TRBV6-7,TRBJ2-1,-,CASKERRSSYNEQFF,TGTGCCAGCAAGGAGCGGAGGAGCTCCTACAATGAGCAGTTCTTC
-,TRBV19,TRBJ2-5,once,CASSLSRRDRDQETQYF,TGTGCCAGTAGTTTATCCCGGCGGGATCGAGACCAAGAGACCCAGTACTTC
-,TRBV2,TRBJ1-2,-,CASSDDSYGYTF,TGTGCCAGCAGTGACGACAGCTATGGCTACACCTTC
TRBD1,TRBV7-2,TRBJ1-2,-,CASSPYPGTVLNYGYTF,TGTGCCAGCAGCCCTTACCCGGGGACAGTGCTTAACTATGGCTACACCTTC
TRBD2,TRBV19,TRBJ2-7,-,CASSIEASGYEQYF,TGTGCCAGTAGTATAGAGGCTAGCGGTTACGAGCAGTACTTC
TRBD1,TRBV7-8,TRBJ2-7,-,CASSPQGARVDYEQYF,TGTGCCAGCAGCCCGCAGGGGGCGAGAGTGGACTACGAGCAGTACTTC
-,TRBV28,TRBJ2-7,many,CASSSGIHEQYF,TGTGCCAGCAGCTCAGGGATCCACGAGCAGTACTTC
TRBD1,TRBV5-8,TRBJ1-2,-,CASSSGTGVRWNYGYTF,TGTGCCAGCAGCTCCGGGACAGGGGTACGGTGGAACTATGGCTACACCTTC
-,TRBV27,TRBJ2-1,-,CASSSSQGIDNEQFF,TGTGCCAGCAGTTCCTCACAGGGCATCGACAATGAGCAGTTCTTC
TRBD1,TRBV29-1,TRBJ1-2,-,CSVEQWTGEYGYTF,TGCAGCGTTGAACAATGGACAGGGGAGTATGGCTACACCTTC
-,TRBV5-1,TRBJ2-1,-,CASSLVPGEAYNEQFF,TGCGCCAGCAGCTTGGTACCGGGAGAGGCGTACAATGAGCAGTTCTTC
-,TRBV11-1,TRBJ2-3,-,CASRGGAGDTQYF,TGTGCCAGCAGAGGAGGGGCGGGAGATACGCAGTATTTT
-,TRBV6-5,TRBJ2-7,-,CASSTPLAGPYEQYF,TGTGCCAGCAGTACCCCTCTGGCGGGGCCCTACGAGCAGTACTTC
-,TRBV7-9,TRBJ1-2,-,CASSLALGALGYTF,TGTGCCAGCAGCTTAGCGCTGGGGGCGCTTGGCTACACCTTC
TRBD1,TRBV5-4,TRBJ1-2,once,CASSPGTGYGYTF,TGTGCCAGCAGCCCTGGGACAGGGTATGGCTACACCTTC
-,TRBV11-3,TRBJ1-3,few,CASSLDTGNTIYF,TGTGCCAGCAGCTTAGATACTGGAAACACCATATATTTT
TRBD2,TRBV7-9,TRBJ2-1,-,CASSFPSGSNEQFF,TGTGCCAGCAGCTTCCCTAGCGGGAGCAATGAGCAGTTCTTC
-,TRBV2,TRBJ1-2,-,CASKRDKTLLGYTF,TGTGCCAGCAAAAGGGACAAGACTTTGTTAGGCTACACCTTC
-,TRBV5-6,TRBJ2-3,-,CASSLNRVGDTQYF,TGTGCCAGCAGCTTGAACAGGGTCGGAGATACGCAGTATTTT
TRBD1,TRBV2,TRBJ2-7,-,CASSEGTGGFYEQYF,TGTGCCAGCAGTGAAGGGACAGGGGGTTTTTACGAGCAGTACTTC
TRBD2,TRBV27,TRBJ2-1,-,CASSLRTSGRDNEQFF,TGTGCCAGCAGTTTACGGACTAGCGGGAGGGACAATGAGCAGTTCTTC
-,TRBV5-1,TRBJ2-5,-,CASSYTQETQYF,TGCGCCAGCAGCTATACTCAAGAGACCCAGTACTTC
TRBD1,TRBV19,TRBJ2-7,once,CASSTRDRVYEQYF,TGTGCCAGTAGTACCCGGGACAGGGTCTACGAGCAGTACTTC
TRBD1,TRBV3-1/TRBV3-2,TRBJ2-2,-,CASSLRDRRDTGELFF,TGTGCCAGCAGCCTCCGGGACAGGCGGGATACCGGGGAGCTGTTTTTT
TRBD1,TRBV18,TRBJ1-4,-,CASSPGQANEKLFF,TGTGCCAGCTCACCAGGACAGGCTAATGAAAAACTGTTTTTT
-,TRBV29-1,TRBJ2-1,few,CSVRTGGGNEQFF,TGCAGCGTTAGAACAGGGGGGGGCAATGAGCAGTTCTTC
-,TRBV29-1,TRBJ1-1,-,CSVDSSFTEAFF,TGCAGCGTTGATTCGTCTTTCACTGAAGCTTTCTTT
-,TRBV30,TRBJ2-7,-,CAWSVTGWLEQYF,TGTGCCTGGAGTGTAACGGGGTGGCTCGAGCAGTACTTC
-,TRBV28,TRBJ2-3,-,CATRGSDRPYTDTQYF,TGTGCCACACGGGGTAGCGACCGCCCCTACACAGATACGCAGTATTTT